Reported below is one T cell receptor (beta chain). Its target is unknown. Germline V gene lookup returns CDR1 MNHEY and CDR2 SMNVEV (reference sequence). V shed 8 bases and J 8 bases; nucleotides not matched to a gene: 7. The CDR3 sequence is 12 residues long. The data were taken from a study of shared clonotypes between healthy human individuals. Findings and limits, study-wide: Few donors limited the genetic and exposure-history diversity represented. Estimated richness was generally greater in naive than memory subsets. Clonotypes not shared had lower generation probabilities than those common to all four donors.

The naive CD8 population came from CD45RO-negative cells selected for CCR7, without terminally differentiated effector memory CD45RA+ cells. The test was conducted at deep level. Only in-frame clones appear in the TCRdb table, and some are missing; sequencing was by immunoSEQ multiplex PCR. Among fewer than 1 million clones, 96% were seen once, and the ten largest hold about 0.22%. The origin of this receptor is a man younger than 40 in good health. The sequenced material came from naive CD8+ T cells sorted from blood. This chain uses TRBV27 with TRBJ1-2, with 8 bases identical to TRBD1. The DNA of the CDR3 is TGTGCCAGCCGAGGACAGGGTTCGGGCTACACCTTC. This gives the protein CASRGQGSGYTF.